Listed below are T cell receptor beta chains from one sample, sequenced in a study of blood T cells in healthy people across ages. TCRdb re-called the 5' RACE reads through MiXCR, storing one row per CDR3 protein. The table has under 950,000 distinct CDR3 sequences, about 20% seen once. The material sequenced was blood. These receptors were obtained from a man in his 70s in good health. Each CDR3 is given with its conserved first and last residue. A D gene is named only where the DNA matches it firmly. A row's size may be missing; if present it is once, few, many or a size class.

length,J,V,size,D,DNA,CDR3
16,TRBJ1-1,TRBV5-1,few,.,TGCGCCAGCAGCCGCGATAGCGGCGGTTTGAACACTGAAGCTTTCTTT,CASSRDSGGLNTEAFF
14,TRBJ2-7,TRBV7-6,.,TRBD1,TGTGCCAGCAGTACAGGGGGCAGATTCTACGAGCAGTACTTC,CASSTGGRFYEQYF
15,TRBJ2-5,TRBV27,few,.,TGTGCCAGCAGTTTATTCAGGGTTCAGAAAGAGACCCAGTACTTC,CASSLFRVQKETQYF
14,TRBJ2-5,TRBV28,.,TRBD2,TGTGCCAGCATCAAGCGGGAGGGCCGGGAGACCCAGTACTTC,CASIKREGRETQYF
15,TRBJ2-5,TRBV20-1,.,TRBD2,TGCAGTGCCCCGGGCAGACGGGGGGGCTTGGAGACCCAGTACTTC,CSAPGRRGGLETQYF
16,TRBJ2-2,TRBV18,few,.,TGTGCCAGCTCACCACGGGCCAGCCCTAGCACCGGGGAGCTGTTTTTT,CASSPRASPSTGELFF
14,TRBJ2-3,TRBV11-2,.,.,TGTGCCAGCGGTGAAGGGCGGGGCGGAGATACGCAGTATTTT,CASGEGRGGDTQYF
12,TRBJ2-5,TRBV12-5,.,.,TGTGCTAGTGGTCAACCATACGGGACCCAGTACTTC,CASGQPYGTQYF
15,TRBJ1-5,TRBV12-3/TRBV12-4,.,.,TGTGCCAGCACCTCCGGAGGGACTTACAATCAGCCCCAGCATTTT,CASTSGGTYNQPQHF
12,TRBJ2-1,TRBV20-1,.,.,TGCAATGCTAGTACAACCTACAATGAGCAGTTCTTC,CNASTTYNEQFF
14,TRBJ2-3,TRBV6-5,few,.,TGTGCCAGCAGTTACGAGAGGATTTCAGATACGCAGTATTTT,CASSYERISDTQYF
15,TRBJ2-5,TRBV6-5,few,.,TGTGCCAGCAAAAACCAGGGGTCGCGACAAGAGACCCAGTACTTC,CASKNQGSRQETQYF
15,TRBJ2-3,TRBV20-1,.,.,TGCAGTGCTAGAGACGTACGGCGGGGCGGAGATACGCAGTATTTT,CSARDVRRGGDTQYF
13,TRBJ2-1,TRBV20-1,.,TRBD2,TGCAGTGGCCGACTAGCGGGACCGCATGAGCAGTTCTTC,CSGRLAGPHEQFF
11,TRBJ1-1,TRBV12-1,.,.,TGTGCCAGCTTGAAGGACACAGAAGCTTTCTTT,CASLKDTEAFF
14,TRBJ1-1,TRBV20-1,.,.,TGCAGTGCTAGAGGGGTGACAGGGAACACTGAAGCTTTCTTT,CSARGVTGNTEAFF
14,TRBJ1-1,TRBV3-1,many,.,TGTGCCAGCAGCCATCGAGGGGGGGGCACTGAAGCTTTCTTT,CASSHRGGGTEAFF
17,TRBJ2-4,TRBV7-6,.,.,TGTGCCAGCAGCTTCGGCCAAGGTGGGATAGGCAAAAACATTCAGTACTTC,CASSFGQGGIGKNIQYF
13,TRBJ1-2,TRBV10-3,.,.,TGTGCCACCCGGGGGTCAGCTAACTATGGCTACACCTTC,CATRGSANYGYTF
16,TRBJ2-3,TRBV5-1,few,TRBD2,TGCGCCAGCAGCCGGCCAGGACTAGCGGACACAGATACGCAGTATTTT,CASSRPGLADTDTQYF
16,TRBJ1-2,TRBV21-1,.,.,TGTGCCAGCAGCAAAGCAGGCAGGGGCTCTGGCTATGGCTACACCTTC,CASSKAGRGSGYGYTF
15,TRBJ2-1,TRBV12-5,.,.,TGTGTTAGTGGTTTGGTACTTACAAACCACAATGAGCAGTTCTTC,CVSGLVLTNHNEQFF
15,TRBJ2-7,TRBV7-3,.,.,TGTGCCAGCAGCTTAATAGGTGGAGGGGGCTACGAGCAGTACTTC,CASSLIGGGGYEQYF
13,TRBJ2-5,TRBV5-1,many,.,TGCGCCAGCAGCTTGGGACCGATAGAGACCCAGTACTTC,CASSLGPIETQYF
15,TRBJ1-4,TRBV20-1,few,.,TGCAGGGCGGGGACTGCTGTTGCAACTAATGAAAAACTGTTTTTT,CRAGTAVATNEKLFF
13,TRBJ2-3,TRBV2,few,.,TGTGCCAGCAATTTTCGTGGCACAGATACGCAGTATTTT,CASNFRGTDTQYF
13,TRBJ1-2,TRBV6-4,.,.,TGTGCCAGCAGTGATGAGGGTATCTATGGCTACACCTTC,CASSDEGIYGYTF
13,TRBJ2-7,TRBV29-1,.,.,TGCAGCGTTGAAGAGGGGGACACCTACGAGCAGTACTTC,CSVEEGDTYEQYF
16,TRBJ2-3,TRBV12-3/TRBV12-4,.,.,TGTGCCAGCAGTTTAGGCTTAGGGCTCGGGGCAGATGTGCAGTATTTT,CASSLGLGLGADVQYF
13,TRBJ1-5,TRBV7-2,.,.,TGTGCCAGCAGCTTAGGCGGGGCGTGGCCCCAGCATTTT,CASSLGGAWPQHF
16,TRBJ2-2,TRBV5-1,few,TRBD1,TGCGCCAGCAGCCCGACAGGGGTCGCGAACACCGGGGAGCTGTTTTTT,CASSPTGVANTGELFF
13,TRBJ2-1,TRBV29-1,.,TRBD1,TGCAGCGTTGGGGACAGTTCCTACAATGAGCAGTTCTTC,CSVGDSSYNEQFF
16,TRBJ2-1,TRBV12-3/TRBV12-4,few,TRBD1,TGTGCCAGCAGTCAGCCGGGACAGGGCTCCTACAATGAGCAGTTCTTC,CASSQPGQGSYNEQFF